This T cell receptor (beta chain) derives from a study of vaccination and CD4 T cells after COVID-19. Study at large: Post-vaccination samples were procured at a median of around 72 days following dose two (range 14 to 241).

This CDR3 is built from 12 residues. CDR1 is SGHTA, CDR2 FQGNSA, per germline. Trimming took off 5 bases at V and 2 bases at J, with 4 bases between the two ends. Oncomine TCR Beta short-read sequencing was applied to DNA from cultured CD4+ T cells. TCRdb reprocessed the PCR reads with MiXCR, giving one entry per CDR3 protein. The table records 13,000 or so distinct CDR3 sequences, roughly two fifths of them present only once. Treatment meaning: approximately 9-day PBMC culture with coronavirus spike peptide pools or control peptides (ViraFEST assay). With fresh IL-2 medium, half the medium was replaced on days 3 and 7. A single count supports this clonotype. The target antigen is unknown.

The V and J genes are TRBV7-2 and TRBJ1-3, with D unclear. This clonotype was sampled from a human donor who had recovered from COVID-19. Sequences were derived from CD4+ T cells from blood, cultured in vitro, sampled after SARS-CoV-2 vaccination. CDR3 in DNA: TGTGCCAGCAGCCGGACTGGAAACACCATATATTTT. Translating it yields CASSRTGNTIYF. The full variable domain, its missing parts supplied by reference TRBV7-2 and TRBJ1-3, is GAGVSQSPSNKVTEKGKDVELRCDPISGHTALYWYRQSLGQGLEFLIYFQGNSAPDKSGLPSDRFSAERTGGSVSTLTIQRTQQEDSAVYLCASSRTGNTIYFGEGSWLTVV.